The present T cell receptor beta chain was sequenced within a study of T cell repertoires in cytomegalovirus infection. Study-wide context: Recently identified HLA-C-restricted and well-studied HLA-B-restricted CMV epitopes were used. Findings and limits, study-wide: The ex vivo response was dominated by HLA-C-restricted CMV-specific TCR beta clonotypes. Frequencies of public TCR beta families were cumulated, and this identified carriers of CMV plus the relevant HLA.

TCRdb ran MiXCR on the reads and lists one entry per CDR3 protein. The sample holds hundreds of thousands of distinct CDR3 sequences, about 30% seen once. The germline V and J ends were trimmed by 8 bases and 7 bases, with 18 bases remaining between them. The CDR3 runs to 15 residues. Germline V CDR1 and CDR2: SGHAT, FQNNGV. This clonotype turned up a few times. What it recognizes is unknown. This sequence was found in a human donor in good health (CMV status not recorded). Some clones in this sample may be carry-over from other donors' samples. Sequencing used cultured CD8+ T cells from PBMCs, obtained from culture after CMV antigen stimulation. The V and J genes are TRBV11-2 and TRBJ1-6; D unresolved. The DNA of the CDR3 is TGTGCCAGCCATCCTGAATCGGCCAGGAATTCACCCCTCCACTTT. It specifies CASHPESARNSPLHF. The whole variable domain, filled in from reference TRBV11-2 and TRBJ1-6, reads EAGVAQSPRYKIIEKRQSVAFWCNPISGHATLYWYQQILGQGPKLLIQFQNNGVVDDSQLPKDRFSAERLKGVDSTLKIQPAKLEDSAVYLCASHPESARNSPLHFGNGTRLTVT.